This T cell receptor beta chain came from a study of beta chain features in type 1 diabetes. Study-wide results and caveats: The naive, central memory and Treg TCRB repertoires showed an apparent similarity that was greater among patients than among healthy donors.

The table lists this clone with a few counts. Its target is unknown. Expressed TCRB transcripts were sequenced after all isolated RNA was converted to cDNA. Each sample of naive, central memory or regulatory T cells had, on average, around 3.3 million reads. Generated by immunoSEQ multiplex PCR, the TCRdb table keeps only in-frame clones and is missing some. The sample lists roughly 500,000 clones; over 9.5% were seen once. Per germline, CDR1 SGHTA and CDR2 FQGNSA. The CDR3 is 14 residues long. V was shortened by 5 bases and J by 1 base, with 11 bases between the two germline ends. This receptor was obtained from a woman in her late teens or twenties in good health. The specimen sequenced was naive CD4+ T cells from blood. The chain uses TRBV7-2 and TRBJ1-1; D is undetermined. The CDR3 protein is CASSTQSRNTEAFF. The CDR3, as DNA: TGTGCCAGCAGCACGCAGTCTAGGAACACTGAAGCTTTCTTT.